Presented here are 15 T cell receptor beta chains from one specimen sequenced in a study of cytomegalovirus exposure and HLA in healthy donors. With 60 Vbeta and 13 Jbeta primers, the PCR was carried out. Only in-frame clones appear in the TCRdb table, and some are missing; sequencing was by immunoSEQ multiplex PCR. This sample has fewer than 250,000 clones, with 60% to 85% found just once. Sequenced input: PBMCs. The receptor source for this set is a woman in her thirties or forties in good health and CMV-seronegative.

This clone was seen once. The chain has TRBV28 and TRBJ2-5; TRBD1 agrees at 10 bases. CDR1 is MDHEN and CDR2 is SYDVKM in the germline V gene. This CDR3 is 15 amino acids long. J gave up 5 bases and V 1 base, and 4 bases lay outside the gene matches. CDR3 in amino acids: CASSLLTGGGETQYF. The DNA for the CDR3 is TGTGCCAGCAGTTTATTGACAGGGGGCGGTGAGACCCAGTACTTC.

The J gene is TRBJ2-3, the V gene TRBV7-6, with 11 bases that match TRBD2. The V gene's germline CDR1 is SGHVS and CDR2 FNYEAQ. Trimming took 3 bases from V and 3 from J; bases not matched to a gene: 5. The CDR3 is made up of 16 amino acids. The CDR3: CASSFSGRVGTDTQYF. The CDR3 DNA reads as TGTGCCAGCAGCTTTAGCGGGAGGGTGGGAACAGATACGCAGTATTTT.

This clone was seen a handful of times. V and J are TRBV15 and TRBJ2-7, with 15 bases aligning to TRBD2. V lost 5 bases to trimming and J lost 3 bases; unmatched junction nucleotides: 2. The CDR3 runs to 15 residues. Germline-derived CDR1 and CDR2 are LNHNV and YYDKDF (reference sequence). In DNA form, the CDR3 reads TGTGCCACCAGCGAGGGACTAGCGGGAGGCTACGAGCAGTACTTC. Protein product: CATSEGLAGGYEQYF. Combining the CDR3 with reference TRBV15 and TRBJ2-7 gives the whole variable domain DAMVIQNPRYQVTQFGKPVTLSCSQTLNHNVMYWYQQKSSQAPKLLFHYYDKDFNNEADTPDNFQSRRPNTSFCFLDIRSPGLGDTAMYLCATSEGLAGGYEQYFGPGTRLTVT.

This clone is a singleton in its sample. At one end, the junction sequence differs from germline, possibly due to a read error. The CDR3 reads CSSSLYLEKLFF. CDR3 bases: TGTTCCAGCAGCCTCTATCTTGAAAAACTGTTTTTT. J is TRBJ1-4 and V is TRBV7-9; D call uncertain. The CDR3 runs 12 residues. Germline values: CDR1 SEHNR, CDR2 FQNEAQ (reference sequence).

V gene TRBV19 combines with J gene TRBJ1-5, with 7 bases lining up with TRBD1. Trimming at V came to 7 bases and at J to 7 bases, leaving 7 bases not matched to a gene. The CDR3 spans 13 residues. Per germline, CDR1 LNHDA and CDR2 SQIVND (reference sequence). In DNA form, the CDR3 reads TGTGCCAGTATCGACAGGGTCGGACAGCCCCAGCATTTT. Translated: CASIDRVGQPQHF.

V is TRBV6-6 and J is TRBJ1-1; 8 bases match TRBD1. V shed 4 bases, J shed 2 bases, and the junction held 3 bases outside the gene matches. The CDR3 contains 14 residues. Germline CDR1 reads MNHNY; CDR2 reads SVGAGI (reference sequence). This CDR3 is CASSSGGPNTEAFF. The CDR3 nucleotides read TGTGCCAGCAGTTCAGGGGGCCCAAACACTGAAGCTTTCTTT.

This clone has only a few counts. The gene calls are TRBV5-1 and TRBJ2-1, with D possibly TRBD2 on 5 matching bases. CDR3 length equals 13 residues. Germline V lookup: CDR1 SGHRS, CDR2 YFSETQ. The V and J ends lost 1 base and 6 bases respectively, with 8 bases between them. This chain's CDR3 is CASSLPSSNEQFF. DNA for the CDR3: TGCGCCAGCAGCTTGCCTAGCAGCAATGAGCAGTTCTTC.

This clone was detected a few times. The chain joins TRBV7-9 to TRBJ2-5, with 10 bases identical to TRBD1. Looked up from germline, CDR1 is SEHNR and CDR2 is FQNEAQ (reference sequence). V gave up 3 bases and J gave up 4 bases; unmatched junction bases: 5. This CDR3 is 15 amino acids long. The CDR3 bases are TGTGCCAGCAGCTTGTCCGGGACAGGGGTAGAGACCCAGTACTTC. This gives the protein CASSLSGTGVETQYF.

This clone was seen only once. V and J are TRBV19 and TRBJ1-5; weak D call: TRBD1 (6 bases). V was shortened by 6 bases and J by 0 bases, with 21 bases between the two germline ends. This CDR3 comprises 18 residues. Germline V CDR1 and CDR2: LNHDA, SQIVND (reference sequence). The DNA of the CDR3 is TGTGCCAGTAGCCTAAGGCGGACAGCGCATTATAGCAATCAGCCCCAGCATTTT. Its translation: CASSLRRTAHYSNQPQHF.

As concerns this clone: Distinct nucleotide sequences in the sample also encode this CDR3. The V and J genes are TRBV9 and TRBJ2-2; 10 nucleotides agree with TRBD2. This CDR3 spans 16 amino acids. V gave up 0 bases and J gave up 2 bases; unmatched junction bases: 1. From germline, CDR1 is SGDLS and CDR2 YYNGEE. The CDR3 region is CASSVGTSGNTGELFF. In nucleotides, the CDR3 is TGTGCCAGCAGCGTAGGGACTAGCGGTAACACCGGGGAGCTGTTTTTT.

The V and J genes are TRBV7-2 and TRBJ1-1, with D uncertain. V was shortened by 4 bases and J by 3 bases, with 15 bases between the two germline ends. Germline CDR1 is SGHTA and CDR2 is FQGNSA. This CDR3 comprises 15 residues. CDR3 sequence: CASSSQSGGYTEAFF. CDR3 DNA: TGTGCCAGCAGCTCGCAATCCGGAGGGTACACTGAAGCTTTCTTT.

V is TRBV5-1 and J is TRBJ1-4; D is uncertain. CDR1 and CDR2 from the germline V gene are SGHRS and YFSETQ. With 3 bases removed from V and 0 bases from J, the gap between germline ends came to 9 bases. The length of the CDR3 is 15 residues. The CDR3 region has the DNA TGCGCCAGCAGCTCAGACACTTCAACTAATGAAAAACTGTTTTTT. It encodes CASSSDTSTNEKLFF.

This chain uses TRBV11-3 with TRBJ2-5, with 7 positions matching TRBD1. CDR1 SGHNT and CDR2 YENEEA come from the germline V gene. With V trimmed by 2 bases and J by 4 bases, 4 bases remained unmatched. There are 14 residues in the CDR3. The CDR3 region has the DNA TGTGCCAGCAGCTTATCAGGGGGTGCAGAGACCCAGTACTTC. Encoded protein: CASSLSGGAETQYF.

The chain couples TRBV7-2 to TRBJ2-1; possibly TRBD2 for D (5 bases). V was trimmed by 0 bases and J by 10 bases, leaving 13 bases between them. From germline, CDR1 is SGHTA and CDR2 FQGNSA. This CDR3 spans 14 amino acids. CDR3 in amino acids: CASSLARASDEQFF. The DNA for the CDR3 is TGTGCCAGCAGCTTAGCGCGGGCATCTGACGAGCAGTTCTTC.

The CDR3 nucleotides read TGTGCCAGCTCCGAGGGTAACACTGAAGCTTTCTTT. This codes for CASSEGNTEAFF. The rearrangement joins TRBV18 to TRBJ1-1; no definite D call. The CDR3 is 12 amino acids. Trimming took off 6 bases at V and 2 bases at J, with 7 bases between the two ends. In germline, CDR1 is KGHSH, CDR2 LQKENI.